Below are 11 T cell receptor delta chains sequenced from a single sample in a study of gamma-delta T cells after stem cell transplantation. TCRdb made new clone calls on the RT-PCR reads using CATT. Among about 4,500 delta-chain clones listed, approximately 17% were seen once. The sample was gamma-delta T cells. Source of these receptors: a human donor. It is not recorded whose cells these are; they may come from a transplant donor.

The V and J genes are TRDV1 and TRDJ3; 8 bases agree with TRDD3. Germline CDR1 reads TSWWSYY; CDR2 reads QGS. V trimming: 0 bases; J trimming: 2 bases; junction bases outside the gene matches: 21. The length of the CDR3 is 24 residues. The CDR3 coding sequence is TGTGCTCTTGGGGAACTTGGGGCCTCCTACGGACTGGGGGGCCCGCCCTGGGACACCCGACAGATGTTTTTC. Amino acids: CALGELGASYGLGGPPWDTRQMFF.

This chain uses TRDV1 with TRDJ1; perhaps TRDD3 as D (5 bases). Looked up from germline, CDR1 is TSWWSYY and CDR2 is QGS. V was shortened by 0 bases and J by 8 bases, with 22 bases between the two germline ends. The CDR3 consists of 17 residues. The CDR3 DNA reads TGTGCTCTTGGGGAACTTCCCCCTAAGTACTGGACCCGAAAACTCATCTTT. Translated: CALGELPPKYWTRKLIF.

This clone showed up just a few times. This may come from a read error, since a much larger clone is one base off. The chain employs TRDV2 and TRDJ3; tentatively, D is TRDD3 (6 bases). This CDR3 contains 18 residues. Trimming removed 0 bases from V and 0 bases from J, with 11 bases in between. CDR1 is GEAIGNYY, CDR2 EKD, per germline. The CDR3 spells CACDTGDARSWDTRQMFF. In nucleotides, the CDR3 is TGTGCCTGTGACACCGGGGATGCGCGCTCCTGGGACACCCGACAGATGTTTTTC.

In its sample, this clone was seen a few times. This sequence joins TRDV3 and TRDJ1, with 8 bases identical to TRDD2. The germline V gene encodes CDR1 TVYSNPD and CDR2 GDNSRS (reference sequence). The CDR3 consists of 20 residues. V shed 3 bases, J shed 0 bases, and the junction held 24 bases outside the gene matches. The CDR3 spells CAFTLPTGLGIPPYTDKLIF. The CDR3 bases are TGTGCCTTCACACTTCCTACTGGTCTGGGGATTCCCCCTTACACCGATAAACTCATCTTT.

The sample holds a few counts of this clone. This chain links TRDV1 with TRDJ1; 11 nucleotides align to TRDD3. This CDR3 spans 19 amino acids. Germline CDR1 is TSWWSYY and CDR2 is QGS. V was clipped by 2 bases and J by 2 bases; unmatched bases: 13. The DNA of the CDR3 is TGTGCTCTTGGGGAAGCCCACCTACTGGGGGATAGATGTACCGATAAACTCATCTTT. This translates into CALGEAHLLGDRCTDKLIF.

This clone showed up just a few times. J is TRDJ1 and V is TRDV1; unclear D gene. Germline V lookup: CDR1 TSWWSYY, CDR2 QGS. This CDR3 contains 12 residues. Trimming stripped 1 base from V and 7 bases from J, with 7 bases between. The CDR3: CALGERSGKLIF. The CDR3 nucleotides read TGTGCTCTTGGGGAACGGTCCGGTAAACTCATCTTT.

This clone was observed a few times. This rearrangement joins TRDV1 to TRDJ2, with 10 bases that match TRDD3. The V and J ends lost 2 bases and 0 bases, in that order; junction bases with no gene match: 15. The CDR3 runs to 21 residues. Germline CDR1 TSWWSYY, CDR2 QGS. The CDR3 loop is CALGETQGDTHYHALTAQLFF. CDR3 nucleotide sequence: TGTGCTCTTGGGGAAACGCAGGGGGATACGCATTACCACGCTTTGACAGCACAACTCTTCTTT.

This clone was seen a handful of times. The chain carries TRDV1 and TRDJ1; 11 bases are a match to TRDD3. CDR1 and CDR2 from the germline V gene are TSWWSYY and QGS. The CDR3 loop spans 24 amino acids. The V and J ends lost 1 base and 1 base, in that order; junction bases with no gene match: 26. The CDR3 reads CALGERNRLPRAHWGISRTDKLIF. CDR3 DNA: TGTGCTCTTGGGGAACGAAACCGCCTTCCGAGGGCACACTGGGGGATAAGTCGCACCGATAAACTCATCTTT.

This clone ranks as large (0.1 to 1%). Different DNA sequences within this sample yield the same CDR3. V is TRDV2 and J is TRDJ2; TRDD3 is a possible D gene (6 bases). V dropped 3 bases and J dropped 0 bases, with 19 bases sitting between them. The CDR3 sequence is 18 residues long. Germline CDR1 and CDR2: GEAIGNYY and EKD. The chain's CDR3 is CACDQGGGEGSLTAQLFF. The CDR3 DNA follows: TGTGCCTGTGACCAGGGAGGGGGAGAAGGGTCTTTGACAGCACAACTCTTCTTT.

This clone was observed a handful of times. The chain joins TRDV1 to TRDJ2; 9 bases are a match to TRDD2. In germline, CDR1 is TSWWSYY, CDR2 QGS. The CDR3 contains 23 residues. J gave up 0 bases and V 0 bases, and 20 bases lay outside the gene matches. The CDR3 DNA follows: TGTGCTCTTGGGGAACTTCCCCCGCCTTCCTACGTATTGGGGCCAGCTTTGACAGCACAACTCTTCTTT. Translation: CALGELPPPSYVLGPALTAQLFF.

CDR3 sequence reads: CAFRGYPLALTAQLFF. Here the CDR3 DNA reads TGTGCCTTTCGGGGATACCCCCTTGCTTTGACAGCACAACTCTTCTTT. The chain recombines TRDV3 with TRDJ2, with 8 bases identical to TRDD3. Germline lookup yields CDR1 TVYSNPD and CDR2 GDNSRS (reference sequence). The CDR3 is 16 residues long. V trimming: 2 bases; J trimming: 0 bases; junction bases outside the gene matches: 8.